Following are 26 T cell receptor beta chains from one sample sequenced in a study of cytomegalovirus exposure and HLA in healthy donors. This table comes from immunoSEQ multiplex PCR, and its TCRdb copy is limited to in-frame clones, with some not included. The table lists roughly 75,000 clones, 94% of them singletons. Sequenced input: PBMCs. The source is a man between 18 and 29 years old in good health and CMV-seropositive.

The V gene is TRBV4-1, the J gene TRBJ1-2; perhaps TRBD1 as D (5 bases). With 0 bases removed from V and 8 bases from J, the gap between germline ends came to 16 bases. Germline values: CDR1 MGHRA, CDR2 YSYEKL. The CDR3 spans 15 residues. DNA for the CDR3: TGCGCCAGCAGCCAAGATTACCGGGGAGGGGTAGGCTACACCTTC. It codes for CASSQDYRGGVGYTF.

V and J are TRBV21-1 and TRBJ2-7; whether TRBD2, the table's D call, matches the DNA was not checked. TRBV21-1 counts as a pseudogene. This CDR3 comprises 17 residues. The CDR3 here is CASSKDPGSGGAGGQYF. For the CDR3, the DNA is TGTGCCAGCAGCAAAGACCCGGGGAGCGGGGGGGCAGGGGGGCAGTACTTC.

The gene calls are TRBV7-9 and TRBJ1-4; tentative D call: TRBD1 (6 bases). Germline CDR1 is SEHNR and CDR2 is FQNEAQ (reference sequence). Deletions cut 6 bases from V and 6 bases from J, with 14 bases between. The CDR3 extends over 14 amino acids. CDR3 DNA sequence: TGTGCCAGCAGGAAGGGACAACCGTATGAAAAACTGTTTTTT. The encoded protein is CASRKGQPYEKLFF. Based on the CDR3 plus reference TRBV7-9 and TRBJ1-4, the full variable domain is DTGVSQNPRHKITKRGQNVTFRCDPISEHNRLYWYRQTLGQGPEFLTYFQNEAQLEKSRLLSDRFSAERPKGSFSTLEIQRTEQGDSAMYLCASRKGQPYEKLFFGSGTQLSVL.

The chain has TRBV30 and TRBJ1-5, with 9 nucleotides matching TRBD1. J gave up 4 bases and V 4 bases, and 8 bases lay outside the gene matches. The CDR3 is made up of 15 amino acids. Germline-derived CDR1 and CDR2 are GTSNPN and SVGIG (reference sequence). The CDR3 region is CAWKAPQGANQPQHF. The CDR3 nucleotides read TGTGCCTGGAAAGCGCCACAGGGGGCAAATCAGCCCCAGCATTTT.

The J gene is TRBJ1-3, the V gene TRBV28; 9 bases line up with TRBD1. The length of the CDR3 is 17 residues. Trimming removed 6 bases from V and 0 bases from J; junction bases left unmatched: 9. Germline-derived CDR1 and CDR2 are MDHEN and SYDVKM. CDR3 amino acids: CASSPGQGTASGNTIYF. The CDR3 nucleotides are TGTGCCAGCAGCCCCGGACAGGGGACGGCCTCTGGAAACACCATATATTTT.

V gene TRBV5-8 combines with J gene TRBJ1-1, with D unclear. The CDR3 covers 17 residues. V lost 4 bases and J 2 bases, leaving 21 bases between the germline ends. In germline, CDR1 is SGHTS, CDR2 YDEGEE. The DNA of the CDR3 is TGTGCCAGCAGCCCCCTTGGGTGGGCAGCCACCAACACTGAAGCTTTCTTT. Protein product: CASSPLGWAATNTEAFF.

This chain connects TRBV5-1 to TRBJ2-1, with a tentative D call TRBD2 (5 bases). Germline V gives CDR1 SGHRS, CDR2 YFSETQ. This CDR3 has 13 amino acids. Trimming pared 1 base from V and 3 bases from J, leaving 5 bases between. CDR3 amino acids: CASSLTSYNEQFF. The DNA for the CDR3 is TGCGCCAGCAGCTTGACTAGCTACAATGAGCAGTTCTTC.

This chain connects TRBV5-4 to TRBJ2-7, with 8 bases aligning to TRBD1. CDR1 is SGHNT and CDR2 is YYREEE in the germline V gene (reference sequence). V lost 0 bases to trimming and J lost 1 base; unmatched junction nucleotides: 3. This CDR3 spans 15 amino acids. The CDR3 DNA is TGTGCCAGCAGCTTGGCCAGACAGGGGTCCTACGAGCAGTACTTC. It translates to CASSLARQGSYEQYF.

The count of this clone is one. This sequence joins TRBV9 and TRBJ2-1, with 14 bases fitting TRBD2. This CDR3 has 17 amino acids. V gave up 3 bases and J gave up 0 bases; unmatched junction bases: 2. CDR1 and CDR2 from the germline V gene are SGDLS and YYNGEE. CDR3 sequence reads: CASSGTSGRSSYNEQFF. The CDR3 nucleotides read TGTGCCAGCAGCGGGACTAGCGGGAGGAGCTCCTACAATGAGCAGTTCTTC.

The CDR3 nucleotides read TGTGCCAGCAGCCCCCACAGCGGGACCTACAATGAGCAGTTCTTC. Amino acid sequence: CASSPHSGTYNEQFF. The rearrangement joins TRBV7-9 to TRBJ2-1; 7 bases align to TRBD2. CDR1 and CDR2 (germline): SEHNR, FQNEAQ (reference sequence). This CDR3 contains 15 residues. J gave up 2 bases and V 5 bases, and 6 bases lay outside the gene matches.

The chain links TRBV10-3 to TRBJ2-3; D call uncertain. The CDR3 loop spans 12 amino acids. Germline CDR1 and CDR2: ENHRY and SYGVKD. The V end lost 4 bases, the J end lost 1 base, and 3 bases lay between the germline ends. The CDR3 nucleotides read TGTGCCATCAGTGGCGGCACAGATACGCAGTATTTT. Its translation is CAISGGTDTQYF.

The rearrangement joins TRBV5-1 to TRBJ2-7; 8 nucleotides line up with TRBD2. The CDR3 length is 16 residues. Germline assignment: CDR1 SGHRS and CDR2 YFSETQ. J was trimmed by 5 bases and V by 4 bases; bases with no gene match: 14. CDR3 in DNA: TGCGCCAGCAGCCCCCGGACCGGGACTAGACCCCACGAGCAGTACTTC. Its protein is CASSPRTGTRPHEQYF.

The gene calls are TRBV5-1 and TRBJ2-2; 8 bases line up with TRBD1. Germline CDR1 SGHRS, CDR2 YFSETQ. The junction had 5 bases not matched to a gene; V was cut back by 3 bases and J by 7 bases. This CDR3 spans 14 amino acids. The CDR3 loop is CASSSRQGNGELFF. In DNA, the CDR3 is TGCGCCAGCAGCTCCAGACAGGGGAACGGGGAGCTGTTTTTT.

This chain joins TRBV5-1 and TRBJ2-7, with 12 nucleotides matching TRBD1. The ends lost 4 bases at V and 5 bases at J; junction bases unmatched: 19. CDR1 is SGHRS, CDR2 YFSETQ, per germline. The CDR3 totals 19 residues. As DNA, the CDR3 is TGCGCCAGCAGCCCCGCCGGGACAGGGGGCGCCGGAGGTACCGACGAGCAGTACTTC. Amino acid sequence: CASSPAGTGGAGGTDEQYF.

This clone turned up a few times. The chain recombines TRBV5-1 with TRBJ2-1, with D maybe TRBD2 (6 bases). V dropped 1 base and J dropped 3 bases, with 11 bases sitting between them. The germline gives CDR1 SGHRS, CDR2 YFSETQ. CDR3 length: 15 amino acids. CDR3 loop: CASSLIPGDYNEQFF. The CDR3 DNA reads TGCGCCAGCAGCTTGATTCCGGGAGACTACAATGAGCAGTTCTTC.

This chain joins TRBV29-1 and TRBJ2-7, with a possible D match to TRBD1 (5 bases). This CDR3 is 12 amino acids long. V lost 5 bases to trimming and J lost 0 bases, with 8 bases between them. CDR1 is SQVTM, CDR2 ANQGSEA, per germline. This CDR3 reads CSVRTSSYEQYF. The CDR3 DNA reads as TGCAGCGTTCGGACAAGCTCCTACGAGCAGTACTTC.

This chain connects TRBV6-1 to TRBJ2-7; 14 positions agree with TRBD2. Trimming cost V 5 bases and J 6 bases; bases outside gene matches: 6. Germline V gives CDR1 MNHNS, CDR2 SASEGT. CDR3 length: 15 amino acids. CDR3 protein: CASSKGLAGAREQYF. In DNA form, the CDR3 reads TGTGCCAGCAGTAAGGGACTAGCGGGAGCACGCGAGCAGTACTTC.

The chain is built from TRBV5-6 and TRBJ2-3; the D is unclear. The V and J ends lost 1 base and 4 bases respectively, with 4 bases between them. The CDR3 spans 12 residues. Germline loops: CDR1 SGHDT, CDR2 YYEEEE. The CDR3 DNA follows: TGTGCCAGCAGCTTGAACTCAGATACGCAGTATTTT. Its protein product is CASSLNSDTQYF.

The chain's CDR3 is CASSLGQIENIQYF. Here the CDR3 DNA reads TGCGCCAGCAGCTTGGGGCAGATTGAAAACATTCAGTACTTC. The chain has TRBV5-1 and TRBJ2-4, with D uncertain. V was cut by 0 bases and J by 5 bases, with 9 bases left in between. This CDR3 is 14 amino acids long. Germline-derived CDR1 and CDR2 are SGHRS and YFSETQ.

In its sample, this clone was seen once. The V call is TRBV6-1, the J call TRBJ2-6; a weak D match, TRBD1 (6 bases). Between the trimmed V and J ends, which lost 6 bases and 4 bases, there was a span of 13 bases. This CDR3 is 15 amino acids long. From germline, CDR1 is MNHNS and CDR2 SASEGT. In DNA form, the CDR3 reads TGTGCCAGCAGCCCGACAGGTTCCGGGGCCAACGTCCTGACTTTC. As protein: CASSPTGSGANVLTF.

The J gene is TRBJ2-1, the V gene TRBV28, with 10 nucleotides matching TRBD2. The CDR3 covers 15 residues. The ends lost 8 bases at V and 7 bases at J; junction bases unmatched: 11. CDR1 is MDHEN, CDR2 SYDVKM, per germline. The CDR3 spells CASLLGLAERNEQFF. DNA of the CDR3: TGTGCCAGCCTCTTAGGACTAGCGGAGCGGAATGAGCAGTTCTTC.

The CDR3 region is CASWGLRDEQYF. The CDR3 nucleotides are TGTGCCAGCTGGGGGCTTCGAGACGAGCAGTACTTC. This chain uses TRBV6-6 with TRBJ2-7; the D gene is possibly TRBD1 (6 bases). Trimming cost V 8 bases and J 5 bases, with 13 bases left between them. Germline V gene sequence: CDR1 MNHNY, CDR2 SVGAGI (reference sequence). This CDR3 is built from 12 residues.

The chain couples TRBV4-1 to TRBJ2-5; 7 positions match TRBD2. V shed 4 bases, J shed 5 bases, and the junction held 7 bases outside the gene matches. The length of the CDR3 is 14 residues. CDR1 is MGHRA, CDR2 YSYEKL, per germline. CDR3 nucleotide sequence: TGCGCCAGCAGCCGAAGGACTAGTTCGGAGACCCAGTACTTC. Translation: CASSRRTSSETQYF.

V usage is TRBV9 and J usage is TRBJ1-3; the match to TRBD1 covers 7 bases. With V trimmed by 1 base and J by 1 base, 5 bases remained unmatched. Germline CDR1 SGDLS, CDR2 YYNGEE. This CDR3 comprises 16 residues. The CDR3 spells CASSVSGGRSGNTIYF. The CDR3 DNA follows: TGTGCCAGCAGCGTATCAGGGGGTCGTTCTGGAAACACCATATATTTT.

V is TRBV4-1 and J is TRBJ2-5; a possible D gene is TRBD2 (6 bases). Between the trimmed V and J ends, which lost 1 base and 3 bases, there was a span of 15 bases. CDR1 and CDR2 (germline): MGHRA, YSYEKL. This CDR3 spans 16 amino acids. CDR3 amino acids: CASSQGGSGFEETQYF. Written as DNA, the CDR3 is TGCGCCAGCAGCCAAGGTGGTAGCGGATTCGAAGAGACCCAGTACTTC.

The CDR3 DNA sequence: TGTGCCAGCAGTTCCCGAGTATTCGATACGCAGTATTTT. Protein product: CASSSRVFDTQYF. The chain joins TRBV6-5 to TRBJ2-3; D call uncertain. Between the trimmed V and J ends, which lost 4 bases and 6 bases, there was a span of 11 bases. The length of the CDR3 is 13 residues. Per germline, CDR1 MNHEY and CDR2 SVGAGI.